Listed here is a single T cell receptor beta chain. Its antigen is as yet unknown. This sample is part of a study of T cells in localized non-small cell lung cancer. Study results and limitations: Researchers found a median 57 of the top 100 tumor clones in adjacent lung.

Libraries were prepared by immunoSEQ multiplex PCR; TCRdb keeps only in-frame clonotypes and omits some of them. The table lists 40,000 to 55,000 clones, around 81% of them singletons, with about 15% in the top ten. The CDR3 is 15 residues long. The germline CDR1 and CDR2 sequences are ENHRY and SYGVKD. With 5 bases clipped from V and 1 base from J, the junction kept 4 bases outside the gene matches. The chain combines TRBV10-3 with TRBJ2-2, with 7 bases fitting TRBD2. Sample: peripheral blood mononuclear cells, taken before any cancer treatment. This receptor was identified in a man aged 40 to 69 with stage III lung adenocarcinoma. CDR3: CAISRGEGNTGELFF. The CDR3, as DNA: TGTGCCATCAGTCGGGGGGAGGGGAACACCGGGGAGCTGTTTTTT.